This TCR beta chain was sequenced in a study of radiation and T cells in renal cell carcinoma. Study summary: Nephrectomy followed 15 Gy stereotactic body radiation by 4 weeks. Study-level points and caveats: From baseline, blood top tumor clonotypes peaked at 2 weeks post-radiation.

Time point here: baseline pretreatment blood. Treatment in this sample: 15 Gy SBRT to primary tumor, nephrectomy 4 weeks later. Between the trimmed V and J ends, which lost 2 bases and 4 bases, there was a span of 12 bases. The CDR3 is 14 residues long. From germline, CDR1 is SGHRS and CDR2 YFSETQ. TCRdb's copy holds only in-frame clones and misses some; the assay was immunoSEQ multiplex PCR. Of more than 95,000 clones in the sample, around 80% were seen once. As to this clone: Its antigen is currently unknown.

The source is a woman in her fifties or sixties with renal cell carcinoma. This chain uses TRBV5-1 with TRBJ1-2; D gene unclear. Here the sequenced sample was blood, taken from a patient whose treatment included radiotherapy and nephrectomy. The CDR3 spells CASSLLEEGYGYTF. CDR3 coding DNA: TGCGCCAGCAGCTTACTCGAGGAGGGCTATGGCTACACCTTC.